The T cell receptor beta chain described here comes from a study of OX40 agonist ivuxolimab in advanced cancers. Looking at the study overall: A diagnosis of hepatocellular carcinoma, melanoma, renal cell or head and neck cancer was present in dose-escalation patients.

Remarks on this clone: An end of the junction differs from the germline gene, which may be a read error.

In germline, CDR1 is SGDLS, CDR2 YYNGEE. The CDR3 sequence is 15 residues long. Profiling relied on immunoSEQ multiplex PCR, and the TCRdb table lists in-frame clones only, not all of them. The data contain 85,000 to 90,000 clones, roughly 90% of them seen just once; the ten biggest clones take up approximately 1.2%. Sequences were derived from CD4+ or CD8+ T cells sorted from blood, sampled in a trial of the OX40 agonist ivuxolimab. The chain carries TRBV9 and TRBJ1-3, with no clear D. This sequence originates from an adult with an advanced solid tumor such as melanoma, head and neck, liver or kidney cancer. CDR3 sequence reads: CARSVGSTPGNTIYF. In DNA form, the CDR3 reads TGTGCCCGCAGCGTAGGCAGCACTCCTGGAAACACCATATATTTT.